Listed here is a single T cell receptor (beta chain). No antigen is known for it. The data belong to a study of shared clonotypes between healthy human individuals. Whole-study findings and limits: Blood was the only sampled material, and tissue repertoires likely differ. Lower generation probabilities were found for non-shared clonotypes than for those shared by all four donors. Although depth was large, rarefaction showed that sequencing of the sorted subsets was incomplete.

Germline assignment: CDR1 KGHSH and CDR2 LQKENI. With 6 bases clipped from V and 5 bases from J, the junction kept 5 bases outside the gene matches. The CDR3 consists of 13 residues. Some 30,000 T cell genomes, or roughly 200 ng DNA, went into the sorted-subset replicate PCRs. TCRdb keeps only in-frame clones here, not all; method: immunoSEQ multiplex PCR. This table holds about 1.5 million clones, nearly 99% found once. Material for sequencing was naive CD4+ T cells sorted from blood. The subset here: CD45RA+ positively selected. The source of this sequence is a man aged 25-45 years in good health. The V call is TRBV18, the J call TRBJ2-7; 9 bases align to TRBD2. The CDR3 bases are TGTGCCAGCTCTAAGCGGGAGGAACACGAGCAGTACTTC. It is translated as CASSKREEHEQYF. The whole variable domain, remainder taken from reference TRBV18 and TRBJ2-7, is NAGVMQNPRHLVRRRGQEARLRCSPMKGHSHVYWYRQLPEEGLKFMVYLQKENIIDESGMPKERFSAEFPKEGPSILRIQQVVRGDSAAYFCASSKREEHEQYFGPGTRLTVT.